The 25 T cell receptor beta chains in this list originate from one sample, sequenced in a study of shared clonotypes between healthy human individuals. Assay: immunoSEQ multiplex PCR; the TCRdb copy retains only in-frame clones and omits some. The table has roughly 640,000 clones, about 74% seen once. Sequencing was done on a sample of memory CD4+ T cells sorted from blood. Subset in this sample: CD45RA-negative fraction. These receptors were obtained from a woman in her 30s in good health.

The J gene is TRBJ2-1, the V gene TRBV6-1; 9 bases match TRBD2. CDR1 MNHNS and CDR2 SASEGT come from the germline V gene. The CDR3 contains 18 residues. The V and J ends lost 4 bases and 5 bases, in that order; junction bases with no gene match: 15. The CDR3 DNA sequence: TGTGCCAGCAGTGCCTCCGACTGGATAGCGGGAGTCAACAATGAGCAGTTCTTC. Its protein product is CASSASDWIAGVNNEQFF.

Only a few counts were recorded for this clone. The gene calls are TRBV2 and TRBJ2-6, with a possible D match to TRBD1 (6 bases). The CDR3 length is 17 residues. The germline V gene encodes CDR1 SNHLY and CDR2 FYNNEI. The V gene lost 7 bases and the J gene lost 2 bases, with 18 bases spanning the gap. The chain's CDR3 is CASTEHDRLPGANVLTF. DNA for the CDR3: TGTGCCAGCACCGAACATGACAGGTTGCCTGGGGCCAACGTCCTGACTTTC.

This clone was recorded only once. The gene calls are TRBV28 and TRBJ2-6; D gene ambiguous. V lost 0 bases to trimming and J lost 4 bases, with 10 bases between them. CDR3 length equals 16 residues. In germline, CDR1 is MDHEN, CDR2 SYDVKM. The CDR3 nucleotides read TGTGCCAGCAGTTTATGGGGCTCATCGGGGGCCAACGTCCTGACTTTC. This sequence encodes CASSLWGSSGANVLTF.

On this clone itself: A clone one base away is much larger, so this may be a read error. In the same sample, other DNA sequences code for this CDR3. The rearrangement joins TRBV5-1 to TRBJ2-1; 8 bases align to TRBD1. Losses at the gene ends were 2 bases for V and 0 bases for J; bases not matched to a gene: 1. The CDR3 loop spans 15 amino acids. Germline CDR1 is SGHRS and CDR2 is YFSETQ. This CDR3 is CASSLDRGSYNEQFF. CDR3 DNA: TGCGCCAGCAGCTTAGACAGGGGCTCCTACAATGAGCAGTTCTTC.

The chain combines TRBV10-3 with TRBJ2-7; possibly TRBD1 for D (6 bases). V was trimmed by 7 bases and J by 2 bases, leaving 12 bases between them. CDR1 ENHRY and CDR2 SYGVKD come from the germline V gene. This CDR3 has 13 amino acids. The CDR3 DNA reads as TGTGCCATCAATCGGGACACCACCTACGAGCAGTACTTC. This sequence encodes CAINRDTTYEQYF.

The genes are TRBV5-1 and TRBJ2-7, with 8 bases that match TRBD1. Germline CDR1 reads SGHRS; CDR2 reads YFSETQ. Trimming removed 0 bases from V and 9 bases from J; junction bases left unmatched: 11. CDR3 length: 15 amino acids. CDR3 sequence reads: CASSLAQDRGAGQYF. CDR3 coding DNA: TGCGCCAGCAGCTTGGCCCAAGACAGGGGTGCCGGGCAGTACTTC.

The chain's CDR3 is CASKSGTSPFNEQFF. CDR3 coding DNA: TGTGCCAGCAAGTCCGGGACTAGCCCTTTCAATGAGCAGTTCTTC. V and J are TRBV6-1 and TRBJ2-1, with 9 bases lining up with TRBD2. Trimming took 7 bases from V and 6 from J; bases not matched to a gene: 10. Per germline, CDR1 MNHNS and CDR2 SASEGT. There are 15 residues in the CDR3.

Of note for this clone: The same CDR3 is also encoded by other DNA sequences in this sample. The chain recombines TRBV7-2 with TRBJ2-6; 9 bases match TRBD1. Germline V gives CDR1 SGHTA, CDR2 FQGNSA. The CDR3 extends over 15 amino acids. V was pared by 5 bases and J by 7 bases, with 6 bases of the junction left unmatched. Here the CDR3 DNA reads TGTGCCAGCAGCCCAGACAGGGGGGGAGCCAACGTCCTGACTTTC. As protein: CASSPDRGGANVLTF.

Notes on this clone: A much bigger clone sits one base away, suggesting this may be a read error. The chain combines TRBV7-2 with TRBJ2-1; TRBD2 matches 10 bases. The CDR3 covers 15 residues. V was clipped by 5 bases and J by 0 bases; unmatched bases: 1. Germline V CDR1 and CDR2: SGHTA, FQGNSA. The CDR3 coding sequence is TGTGCCAGCAGCCCTAGCGGGAGCTCCTACAATGAGCAGTTCTTC. The encoded protein is CASSPSGSSYNEQFF.

This clone was seen only a few times. The J gene is TRBJ2-7, the V gene TRBV25-1; tentative D call: TRBD2 (6 bases). With 6 bases removed from V and 2 bases from J, the gap between germline ends came to 14 bases. The CDR3 is made up of 14 amino acids. The germline V gene encodes CDR1 MGHDK and CDR2 SYGVNS. This CDR3 reads CASSHSGGTYEQYF. CDR3 nucleotide sequence: TGTGCCAGCAGCCATTCGGGCGGGACCTACGAGCAGTACTTC.

On this clone itself: A much larger clone differs from this one at a single base, so this may be a read error. Other DNA sequences from this sample encode an identical CDR3 as well. The CDR3 region has the DNA TGTGCCAGCAGCTTAGATCTCGGTCAGCCCCAGCATTTT. It codes for CASSLDLGQPQHF. J is TRBJ1-5 and V is TRBV7-9, with D unresolved. The CDR3 contains 13 residues. V was pared by 1 base and J by 6 bases, with 7 bases between. Germline V CDR1 and CDR2: SEHNR, FQNEAQ (reference sequence).

The chain uses TRBV30 and TRBJ1-1; a possible D gene is TRBD1 (5 bases). V gave up 1 base and J gave up 2 bases, with 17 bases separating them. Germline CDR1 and CDR2: GTSNPN and SVGIG (reference sequence). The CDR3 is made up of 16 amino acids. CDR3 DNA: TGTGCCTGGAGTGCGGGGTTTGCCAGGGAAAACACTGAAGCTTTCTTT. This codes for CAWSAGFARENTEAFF.

The rearrangement links TRBV4-1 to TRBJ2-7, with D possibly TRBD1 on 6 matching bases. Germline CDR1 and CDR2: MGHRA and YSYEKL. Trimming took 1 base from V and 3 from J, leaving 16 bases between them. The length of the CDR3 is 16 residues. Written as DNA, the CDR3 is TGCGCCAGCAGCCAAGGAGGGGGTGACAAGGACTACGAGCAGTACTTC. Residues: CASSQGGGDKDYEQYF.

This clone turned up a few times. The V and J genes are TRBV27 and TRBJ2-5; D not resolved. The germline gives CDR1 MNHEY, CDR2 SMNVEV (reference sequence). Deletions cut 1 base from V and 5 bases from J, with 11 bases between. The CDR3 is made up of 14 amino acids. Written as DNA, the CDR3 is TGTGCCAGCAGTTTATTGGGGATGCGGGAGACCCAGTACTTC. Translated: CASSLLGMRETQYF.

This chain uses TRBV5-4 with TRBJ1-1; 7 bases map to TRBD1. CDR3 length: 14 amino acids. J lost 4 bases, V lost 4 bases, and 7 bases had no gene match. Germline CDR1 reads SGHNT; CDR2 reads YYREEE (reference sequence). For the CDR3, the DNA is TGTGCCAGCAGCCCGACAGGGAAAATCACTGAAGCTTTCTTT. Translation gives CASSPTGKITEAFF.

This clone came up a few times. This rearrangement joins TRBV4-2 to TRBJ1-5; D is ambiguous. Germline values: CDR1 LGHNA, CDR2 YNFKEQ. The CDR3 has 13 amino acids. The ends were cut back, 1 base at V and 8 bases at J, with 9 bases in the middle. The CDR3 loop reads CASSQGGREPQHF. In DNA form, the CDR3 reads TGTGCCAGCAGCCAAGGTGGAAGGGAGCCCCAGCATTTT.

This clone has only one observation. The rearrangement uses TRBV10-3 and TRBJ1-5; 7 bases fit TRBD1. The germline V gene has CDR1 ENHRY and CDR2 SYGVKD. This CDR3 has 13 amino acids. V lost 6 bases, J lost 6 bases, and 5 bases stayed unmatched. The chain's CDR3 is CAISPQGGQPQHF. CDR3 nucleotide sequence: TGTGCCATCAGCCCGCAGGGGGGTCAGCCCCAGCATTTT.

The chain combines TRBV7-8 with TRBJ2-7, with 7 bases matching TRBD1. The CDR3 has 14 amino acids. Per germline, CDR1 SGHVS and CDR2 FQNEAQ. The V segment lost 5 bases and the J segment 3 bases; nucleotides outside the gene matches: 7. The CDR3: CASSRTGAGYEQYF. The CDR3 nucleotides are TGTGCCAGCAGCCGAACAGGGGCGGGCTACGAGCAGTACTTC.

The CDR3 reads CASRPGVAGELFF. DNA for the CDR3: TGTGCCAGCCGCCCCGGGGTGGCCGGGGAGCTGTTTTTT. This sequence joins TRBV6-1 and TRBJ2-2; tentatively, D is TRBD2 (5 bases). The CDR3 has 13 residues. Looked up from germline, CDR1 is MNHNS and CDR2 is SASEGT. Trimming removed 8 bases at V and 6 bases at J, with 13 bases between.

V usage is TRBV2 and J usage is TRBJ2-7, with 9 positions matching TRBD1. The CDR3 runs 11 residues. Germline V gene sequence: CDR1 SNHLY, CDR2 FYNNEI. V shed 10 bases and J 9 bases; nucleotides not matched to a gene: 7. CDR3 nucleotide sequence: TGTGCCAAGGGACAGGGTAATTTGCAGTACTTC. As protein: CAKGQGNLQYF.

The chain links TRBV28 to TRBJ2-2; 11 nucleotides line up with TRBD2. The J segment lost 5 bases and the V segment lost 5 bases, leaving 4 bases of the junction unmatched. CDR1 and CDR2 (germline): MDHEN, SYDVKM. There are 15 residues in the CDR3. The CDR3: CASSRGLAGTGELFF. CDR3 in DNA: TGTGCCAGCAGTAGAGGACTAGCGGGTACCGGGGAGCTGTTTTTT.

V gene TRBV5-1 combines with J gene TRBJ2-5, with D possibly matching TRBD1 (6 bases). The ends were cut back, 4 bases at V and 5 bases at J, with 15 bases in the middle. This CDR3 is built from 14 residues. CDR1 is SGHRS and CDR2 is YFSETQ in the germline V gene. The CDR3 protein is CASSHRGGLETQYF. CDR3 bases: TGCGCCAGCAGCCACCGAGGGGGTCTGGAGACCCAGTACTTC.

This sequence joins TRBV7-8 and TRBJ1-1, with unresolved D. This CDR3 is 14 amino acids long. Germline V gene lookup returns CDR1 SGHVS and CDR2 FQNEAQ. Deletions cut 3 bases from V and 0 bases from J, with 8 bases between. The CDR3 DNA is TGTGCCAGCAGCTTTAGAAAACTGAACACTGAAGCTTTCTTT. Its protein product is CASSFRKLNTEAFF.

This clone appeared a few times. The CDR3 DNA is TGCGCCAGCAGCTTGCCATCCTTGGGAGGAGCAGATACGCAGTATTTT. Its protein product is CASSLPSLGGADTQYF. The chain recombines TRBV5-1 with TRBJ2-3, with D possibly matching TRBD2 (6 bases). From germline, CDR1 is SGHRS and CDR2 YFSETQ. Between the trimmed V and J ends, which lost 1 base and 4 bases, there was a span of 16 bases. The CDR3 length is 16 residues.

This chain connects TRBV12-5 to TRBJ1-2; D is unresolved. Germline lookup yields CDR1 LGHNT and CDR2 FRNRAP. This CDR3 comprises 12 residues. Trimming took off 2 bases at V and 8 bases at J, with 9 bases between the two ends. CDR3 region: CASGLYGRGYTF. In nucleotides, the CDR3 is TGTGCTAGTGGTTTGTACGGAAGAGGCTACACCTTC.